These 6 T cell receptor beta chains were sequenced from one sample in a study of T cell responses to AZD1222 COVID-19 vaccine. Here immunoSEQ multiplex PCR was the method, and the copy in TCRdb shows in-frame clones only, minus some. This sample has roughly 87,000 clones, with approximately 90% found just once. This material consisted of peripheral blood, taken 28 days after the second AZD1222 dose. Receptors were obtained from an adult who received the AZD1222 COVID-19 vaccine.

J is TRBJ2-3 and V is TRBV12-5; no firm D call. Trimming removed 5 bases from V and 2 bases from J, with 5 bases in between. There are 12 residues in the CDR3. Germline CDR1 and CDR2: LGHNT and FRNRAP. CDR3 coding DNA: TGTGCTAGTGGTCGACTCACAGATACGCAGTATTTT. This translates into CASGRLTDTQYF.

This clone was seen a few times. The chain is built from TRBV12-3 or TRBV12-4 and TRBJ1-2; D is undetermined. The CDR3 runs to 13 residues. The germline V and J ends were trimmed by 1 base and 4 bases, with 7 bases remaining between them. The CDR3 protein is CASSLGQFYGYTF. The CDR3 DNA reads TGTGCCAGCAGTTTAGGGCAGTTCTATGGCTACACCTTC.

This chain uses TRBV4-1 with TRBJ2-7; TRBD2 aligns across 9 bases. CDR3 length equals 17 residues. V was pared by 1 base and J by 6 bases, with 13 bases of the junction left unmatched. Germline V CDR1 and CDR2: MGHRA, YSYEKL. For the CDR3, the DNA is TGCGCCAGCAGCCAAGCCGGTGGACGGCGGGGGGGTAGCGAGCAGTACTTC. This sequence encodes CASSQAGGRRGGSEQYF.

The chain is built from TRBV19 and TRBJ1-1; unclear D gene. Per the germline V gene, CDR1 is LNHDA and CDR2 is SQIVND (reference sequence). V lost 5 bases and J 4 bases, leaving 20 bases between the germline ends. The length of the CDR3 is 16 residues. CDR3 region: CASSLQPGSPVTEAFF. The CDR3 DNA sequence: TGTGCCAGTAGTCTACAGCCGGGATCCCCTGTCACTGAAGCTTTCTTT.

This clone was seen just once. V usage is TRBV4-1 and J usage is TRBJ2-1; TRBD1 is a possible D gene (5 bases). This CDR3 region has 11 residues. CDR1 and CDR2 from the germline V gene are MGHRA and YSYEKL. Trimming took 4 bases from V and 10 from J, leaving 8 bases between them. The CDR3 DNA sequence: TGCGCCAGCAGCCTAGGGGTCGAGCAGTTCTTC. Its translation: CASSLGVEQFF.

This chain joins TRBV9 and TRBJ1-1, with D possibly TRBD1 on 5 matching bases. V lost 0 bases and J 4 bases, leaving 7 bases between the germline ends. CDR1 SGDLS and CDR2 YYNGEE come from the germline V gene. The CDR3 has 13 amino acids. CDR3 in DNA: TGTGCCAGCAGCGTAGTGAGGGGCACTGAAGCTTTCTTT. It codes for CASSVVRGTEAFF.